Listed below are T cell receptor beta chains from one sample, sequenced in a study of post-analysis software for immune sequencing data. TCRdb analysed the PCR reads with MiXCR anew, one entry per CDR3 protein. The data show some 700,000 distinct CDR3 sequences, approximately 59% seen once. The source material was blood. The receptors derive from a girl under 10 years old with multiple sclerosis. The CDR3 runs from the conserved cysteine through the conserved F or W. A D gene is named only where the DNA matches it firmly. Rows give clone size only sometimes, using once, few, many, or a class for an expanded clone.

V	size	J	D	CDR3	DNA
TRBV27	once	TRBJ2-1	TRBD1	CASSLSIPGQGFYNEQFF	TGTGCCAGCAGTTTATCGATCCCGGGACAGGGGTTCTACAATGAGCAGTTCTTC
TRBV20-1	.	TRBJ1-2	.	CSSWDAYYGYTF	TGCAGTAGCTGGGACGCCTACTATGGCTACACCTTC
TRBV6-2/TRBV6-3	few	TRBJ2-7	.	CASSYSPLRRYEQYF	TGTGCCAGCAGTTACTCTCCACTTCGACGATACGAGCAGTACTTC
TRBV5-1	.	TRBJ2-5	.	CASSGTPTYQETQYF	TGCGCCAGCAGCGGTACCCCTACGTACCAAGAGACCCAGTACTTC
TRBV12-3/TRBV12-4	.	TRBJ2-1	.	CASSFDSLRYEQFF	TGTGCCAGCAGTTTCGACTCGTTACGCTATGAGCAGTTCTTC
TRBV7-3	.	TRBJ2-7	TRBD1	CASSLTGTGANEQYF	TGTGCCAGCAGCTTAACAGGGACAGGGGCGAACGAGCAGTACTTC
TRBV29-1	few	TRBJ2-5	.	CSVEDQSQETQYF	TGCAGCGTTGAAGATCAGTCACAAGAGACCCAGTACTTC
TRBV12-3/TRBV12-4	.	TRBJ2-3	TRBD2	CASSLQTSGGDTQYF	TGTGCCAGCAGTCTCCAGACTAGCGGTGGAGATACGCAGTATTTT
TRBV29-1	.	TRBJ2-1	.	CSVEASQEGEYDEQFF	TGCAGCGTTGAAGCCTCCCAAGAGGGGGAGTACGATGAGCAGTTCTTC
TRBV29-1	.	TRBJ2-3	TRBD2	CSVFRLAGAYGGTDTQYF	TGCAGCGTCTTCCGACTAGCGGGAGCATACGGAGGCACAGATACGCAGTATTTT
TRBV9	few	TRBJ2-3	.	CASSVVMDTQYF	TGTGCCAGCAGCGTAGTGATGGATACGCAGTATTTT